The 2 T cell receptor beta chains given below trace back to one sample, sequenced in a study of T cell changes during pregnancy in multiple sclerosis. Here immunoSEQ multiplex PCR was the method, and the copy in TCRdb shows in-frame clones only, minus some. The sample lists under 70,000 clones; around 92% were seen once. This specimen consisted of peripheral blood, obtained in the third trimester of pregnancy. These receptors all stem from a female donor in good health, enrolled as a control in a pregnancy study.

The CDR3 DNA sequence: TGTGCCAGCATCAACAGGGCTGGGGCCAACGTCCTGACTTTC. Translating it yields CASINRAGANVLTF. V usage is TRBV13 and J usage is TRBJ2-6; TRBD1 might be the D (6 bases). Germline values: CDR1 PRHDT, CDR2 FYEKMQ (reference sequence). The ends were cut back, 7 bases at V and 2 bases at J, with 9 bases in the middle. CDR3 length: 14 amino acids.

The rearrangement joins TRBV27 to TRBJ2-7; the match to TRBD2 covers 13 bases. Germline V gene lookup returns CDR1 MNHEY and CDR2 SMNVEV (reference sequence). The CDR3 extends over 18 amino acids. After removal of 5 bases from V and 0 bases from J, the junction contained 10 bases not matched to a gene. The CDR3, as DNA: TGTGCCAGCAGTCCCCTGACTAGCGGGAGGAAAAGCTCCTACGAGCAGTACTTC. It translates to CASSPLTSGRKSSYEQYF.